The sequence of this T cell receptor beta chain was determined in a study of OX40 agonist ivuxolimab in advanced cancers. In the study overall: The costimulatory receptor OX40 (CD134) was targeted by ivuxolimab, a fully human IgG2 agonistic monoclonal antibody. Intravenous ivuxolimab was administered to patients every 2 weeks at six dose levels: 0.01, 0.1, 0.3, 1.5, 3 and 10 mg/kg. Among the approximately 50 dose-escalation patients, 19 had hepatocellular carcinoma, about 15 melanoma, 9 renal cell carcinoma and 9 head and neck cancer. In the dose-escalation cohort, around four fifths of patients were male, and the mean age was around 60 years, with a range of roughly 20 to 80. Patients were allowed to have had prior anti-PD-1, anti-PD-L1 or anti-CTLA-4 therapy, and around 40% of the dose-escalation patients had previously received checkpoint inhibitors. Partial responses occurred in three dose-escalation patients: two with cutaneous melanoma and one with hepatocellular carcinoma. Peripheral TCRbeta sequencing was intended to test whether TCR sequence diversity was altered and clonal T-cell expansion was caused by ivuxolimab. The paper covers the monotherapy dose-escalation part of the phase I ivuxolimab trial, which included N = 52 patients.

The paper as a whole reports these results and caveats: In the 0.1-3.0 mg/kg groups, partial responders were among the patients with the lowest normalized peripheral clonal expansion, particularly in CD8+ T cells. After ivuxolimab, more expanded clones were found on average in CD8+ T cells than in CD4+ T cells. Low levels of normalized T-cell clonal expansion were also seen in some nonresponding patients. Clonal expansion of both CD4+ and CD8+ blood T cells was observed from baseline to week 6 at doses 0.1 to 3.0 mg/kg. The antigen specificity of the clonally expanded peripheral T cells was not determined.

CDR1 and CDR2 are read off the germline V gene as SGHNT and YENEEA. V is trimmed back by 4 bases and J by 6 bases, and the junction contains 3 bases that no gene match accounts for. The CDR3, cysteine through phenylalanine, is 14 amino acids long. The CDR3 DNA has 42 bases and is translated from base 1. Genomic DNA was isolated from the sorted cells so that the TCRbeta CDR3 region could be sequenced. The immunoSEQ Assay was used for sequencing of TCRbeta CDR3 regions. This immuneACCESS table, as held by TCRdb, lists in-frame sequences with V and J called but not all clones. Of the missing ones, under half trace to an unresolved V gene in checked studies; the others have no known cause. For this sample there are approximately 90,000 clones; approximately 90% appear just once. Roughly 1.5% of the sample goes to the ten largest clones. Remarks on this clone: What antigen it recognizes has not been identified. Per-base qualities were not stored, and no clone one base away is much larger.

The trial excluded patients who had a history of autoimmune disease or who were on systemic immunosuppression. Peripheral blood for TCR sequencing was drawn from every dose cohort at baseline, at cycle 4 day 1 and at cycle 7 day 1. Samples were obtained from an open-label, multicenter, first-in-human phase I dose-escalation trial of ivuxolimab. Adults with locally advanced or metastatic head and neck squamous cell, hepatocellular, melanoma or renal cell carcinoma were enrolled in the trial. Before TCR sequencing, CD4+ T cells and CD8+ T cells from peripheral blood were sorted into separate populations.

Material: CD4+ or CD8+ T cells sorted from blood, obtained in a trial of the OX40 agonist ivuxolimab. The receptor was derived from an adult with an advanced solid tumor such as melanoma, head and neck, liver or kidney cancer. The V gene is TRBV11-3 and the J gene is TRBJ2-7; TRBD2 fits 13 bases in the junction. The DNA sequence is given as TGTGCCAGCAGCTCCCGGACTAGCGGGAGCGAGCAGTACTTC. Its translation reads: CASSSRTSGSEQYF.